The 11 T cell receptor beta chains in this list originate from one sample, sequenced in a study of blood T cells in healthy people across ages. Combining a sample-barcoded 5' primer with a J-beta primer mix, a second PCR ran for 7 to 11 cycles. TCRdb fed the 5' RACE reads into MiXCR, producing one record per CDR3 protein. The sample records around 1,700,000 distinct CDR3 sequences, roughly 27% being singletons. Sequenced input: blood. The receptors were sampled from a woman between 25 and 40 years old in good health.

The V gene is TRBV10-1, the J gene TRBJ2-7; 7 bases agree with TRBD2. Per the germline V gene, CDR1 is WNHNN and CDR2 is SYGVQD (reference sequence). With 1 base clipped from V and 6 bases from J, the junction kept 15 bases outside the gene matches. CDR3 length: 17 residues. For the CDR3, the DNA is TGCGCCAGCAGTGAGTTCTTCAGCGGGGAGGGCTCAGCCGAGCAGTACTTC. Translated: CASSEFFSGEGSAEQYF.

The V and J genes are TRBV11-2 and TRBJ2-2, with 7 nucleotides matching TRBD2. This CDR3 is built from 16 residues. V was clipped by 4 bases and J by 2 bases; unmatched bases: 7. Germline CDR1 is SGHAT and CDR2 is FQNNGV. CDR3: CASSSASGANTGELFF. The DNA for the CDR3 is TGTGCCAGCAGCTCCGCCAGCGGGGCAAACACCGGGGAGCTGTTTTTT.

The V call is TRBV7-9, the J call TRBJ2-7; D is ambiguous. The ends were cut back, 1 base at V and 7 bases at J, with 20 bases in the middle. CDR1 is SEHNR, CDR2 FQNEAQ, per germline (reference sequence). This CDR3 is 16 amino acids long. CDR3 sequence reads: CASSLGDNPITDEQYF. CDR3 in DNA: TGTGCCAGCAGCTTAGGAGACAACCCCATCACGGATGAGCAGTACTTC.

Points on this clonotype: The junction shows a germline mismatch at one end, possibly a read error. The chain uses TRBV6-2 or TRBV6-3 and TRBJ2-4, with TRBD1 matching 7 bases. The CDR3 is 14 amino acids. Germline V gene data show CDR1 as MNHEY and CDR2 as SVGEGT. CDR3 in DNA: TGTGCCAGCAGTAAGACAGGGTCCAAAAACATTCGGTACTTC. Translating gives CASSKTGSKNIRYF.

This clonotype was detected a few times. V gene TRBV2 combines with J gene TRBJ2-7, with TRBD2 as a possible D gene (5 bases). Between the trimmed V and J ends, which lost 4 bases and 7 bases, there was a span of 14 bases. The CDR3 consists of 13 residues. CDR1 is SNHLY and CDR2 is FYNNEI in the germline V gene. The DNA of the CDR3 is TGTGCCAGCAGTGCAAGCGAGAGGAGGGAGCAGTACTTC. Protein sequence: CASSASERREQYF.

This clonotype has at least ten counts. V usage is TRBV11-2 and J usage is TRBJ2-3, with 9 bases fitting TRBD2. There are 16 residues in the CDR3. The ends lost 2 bases at V and 2 bases at J; junction bases unmatched: 5. Looked up from germline, CDR1 is SGHAT and CDR2 is FQNNGV. The CDR3 nucleotides read TGTGCCAGCAGCTTACTAGCGGGAAAATACACAGATACGCAGTATTTT. As protein: CASSLLAGKYTDTQYF.

This rearrangement joins TRBV20-1 to TRBJ2-1, with a possible D match to TRBD2 (6 bases). The germline gives CDR1 DFQATT, CDR2 SNEGSKA (reference sequence). V lost 3 bases and J lost 9, with 15 bases in between. The CDR3 is made up of 13 amino acids. The CDR3 protein is CSASGGSLVEQFF. CDR3 in DNA: TGCAGTGCTAGTGGAGGGTCTCTGGTTGAGCAGTTCTTC.

V usage is TRBV7-9 and J usage is TRBJ1-1; D uncertain. The CDR3 covers 14 residues. Germline values: CDR1 SEHNR, CDR2 FQNEAQ (reference sequence). V was shortened by 1 base and J by 4 bases, with 10 bases between the two germline ends. The CDR3 DNA sequence: TGTGCCAGCAGCTTAGGAGACCATCCCACTGAAGCTTTCTTT. Its translation is CASSLGDHPTEAFF.

Points on this clonotype: It may be a read error: a sequence one base away is much more abundant. The chain combines TRBV29-1 with TRBJ2-1; D tentatively fits TRBD1 or TRBD2 (5 bases each). This CDR3 comprises 16 residues. The germline V gene has CDR1 SQVTM and CDR2 ANQGSEA. V gave up 1 base and J gave up 8 bases, with 21 bases separating them. DNA for the CDR3: TGCAGCGTTGAAGCATCCGGGACCCGAAGGTACGATGAGCAGTTCTTC. Encoded protein: CSVEASGTRRYDEQFF.

A remark on this clonotype: Compared with germline, one end of the junction differs, possibly owing to a read error. This sequence joins TRBV28 and TRBJ1-5; D gene ambiguous. The V gene's germline CDR1 is MDHEN and CDR2 SYDVKM. This CDR3 comprises 12 residues. The CDR3 bases are TGTGCCGGCAGTTTGGAAGCCCAGCCCCAGCATTTT. It translates to CAGSLEAQPQHF.

A note on this clonotype: This may stem from a read error, because a much larger clone lies one nucleotide away. This rearrangement joins TRBV4-3 to TRBJ2-1; D is possibly TRBD1 (6 bases). The CDR3 extends over 12 amino acids. Germline V gene lookup returns CDR1 LGHNA and CDR2 YSLEER. CDR3 bases: TGCTCCAGCAGCCAGGACAGCGGAGAGCAGTTCTTC. This encodes CSSSQDSGEQFF.